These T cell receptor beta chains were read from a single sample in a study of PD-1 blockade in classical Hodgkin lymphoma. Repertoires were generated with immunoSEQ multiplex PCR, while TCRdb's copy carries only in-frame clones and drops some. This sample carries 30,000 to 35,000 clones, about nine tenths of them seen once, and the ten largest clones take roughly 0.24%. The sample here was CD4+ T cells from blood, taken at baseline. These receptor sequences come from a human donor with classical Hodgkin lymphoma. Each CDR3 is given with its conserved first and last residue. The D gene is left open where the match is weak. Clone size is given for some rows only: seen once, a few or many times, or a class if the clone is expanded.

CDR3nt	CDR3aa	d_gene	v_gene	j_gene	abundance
TGTGCCAGTAGCATTATGTTTCAAGTCGACGAGCAGTACTTC	CASSIMFQVDEQYF	NA	TRBV19	TRBJ2-7	NA
TGTGCCAGCAGTTTCTCTGGGGCCAACGTCCTGACTTTC	CASSFSGANVLTF	NA	TRBV5-6	TRBJ2-6	few
TGTGCCATCAGTGAGTCGCATGGGGAGCTGTTTTTT	CAISESHGELFF	NA	TRBV10-3	TRBJ2-2	NA
TGTGCCAGCAGTTTATCAGGGTATGAGACCCAGTACTTC	CASSLSGYETQYF	NA	TRBV27	TRBJ2-5	NA
TGTGCCAGCAGGCCGACAGGGCGTGGGGAGCAGTACTTC	CASRPTGRGEQYF	TRBD1	TRBV6-1	TRBJ2-7	NA
TGTGCCAGCTGGGACAGAGGCTACGAGCAGTACTTC	CASWDRGYEQYF	TRBD1	TRBV28	TRBJ2-7	NA
TGTGCCAGCAGTGAACTATCTGGAAACACCATATATTTT	CASSELSGNTIYF	NA	TRBV6-1	TRBJ1-3	NA
TGTGCCAGCAGCTTGCTTCTTGCAGGGGCCGGGGCTTTCTTT	CASSLLLAGAGAFF	NA	TRBV5-6	TRBJ1-1	NA
TGTGCCAGCAGCGTAGCGGGATTCACAGATACGCAGTATTTT	CASSVAGFTDTQYF	NA	TRBV9	TRBJ2-3	NA
TGTGCCAGCAGCTTAGAGCCTAGCGGGAGTCCCTACGAGCAGTACTTC	CASSLEPSGSPYEQYF	TRBD2	TRBV11-1	TRBJ2-7	NA
TGCGCCAGCAGCTTGGCAGCGGCGGCCTCCACAGATACGCAGTATTTT	CASSLAAAASTDTQYF	NA	TRBV5-1	TRBJ2-3	NA
TGTGCCATCAGTGGCCTTGGACAGGGGTCGGTGTATGAGCAGTTCTTC	CAISGLGQGSVYEQFF	TRBD1	TRBV10-3	TRBJ2-1	NA
TGTGCCAGCAGCTGGACAGGGGTCAGCACAGATACGCAGTATTTT	CASSWTGVSTDTQYF	TRBD1	TRBV7-2	TRBJ2-3	NA